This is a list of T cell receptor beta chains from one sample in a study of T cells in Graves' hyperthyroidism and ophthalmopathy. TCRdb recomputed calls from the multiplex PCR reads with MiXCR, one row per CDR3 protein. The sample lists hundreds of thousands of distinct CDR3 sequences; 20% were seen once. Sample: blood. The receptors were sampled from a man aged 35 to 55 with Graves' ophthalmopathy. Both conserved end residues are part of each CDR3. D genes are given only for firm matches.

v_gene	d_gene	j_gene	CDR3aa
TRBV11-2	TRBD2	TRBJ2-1	CASSSVGGLAGHEQFF
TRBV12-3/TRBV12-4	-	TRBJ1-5	CASTTFLEGQPQHF
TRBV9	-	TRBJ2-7	CASSVGDGYEQYF
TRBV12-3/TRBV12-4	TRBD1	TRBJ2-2	CASRATGGGSGELFF
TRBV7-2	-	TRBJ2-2	CASSLKGTGELFF
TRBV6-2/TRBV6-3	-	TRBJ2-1	CASSYSINEQFF
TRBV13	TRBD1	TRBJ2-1	CASSSLFHRDRGNEQFF
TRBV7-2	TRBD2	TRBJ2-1	CASSSGLAGGRYNEQFF
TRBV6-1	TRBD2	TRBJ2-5	CASSDQRGGRETQYF
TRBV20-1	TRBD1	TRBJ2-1	CSASGWDRGNEQFF
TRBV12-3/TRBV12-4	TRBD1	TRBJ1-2	CASSPHGGGLYGYTF
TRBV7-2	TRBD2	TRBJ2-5	CASSSGTSGGIEETQYF
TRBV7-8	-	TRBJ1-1	CASSLDLGNTEAFF
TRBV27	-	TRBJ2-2	CASSTTPGELFF
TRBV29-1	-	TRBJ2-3	CSVEGRGGLGDTQYF
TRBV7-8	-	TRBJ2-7	CTSSLVRSPEQYF
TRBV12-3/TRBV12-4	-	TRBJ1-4	CASSFLRGSVWTNEKLFF
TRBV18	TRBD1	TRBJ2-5	CASSPRTGAGAQYF
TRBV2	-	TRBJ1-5	CASSEGQNQPQHF
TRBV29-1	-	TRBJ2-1	CSVEGPVGNEQFF
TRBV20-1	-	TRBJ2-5	CSAELLQGTQYF
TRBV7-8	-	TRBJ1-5	CASSLTRTGRVDQPQHF
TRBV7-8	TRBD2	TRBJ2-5	CASSLRIAGLSQETQYF